One sample yielded the 19 T cell receptor beta chains listed below, sequenced in a study of graft-versus-host responses after intestinal transplantation. Assay: immunoSEQ multiplex PCR; the TCRdb copy retains only in-frame clones and omits some. Here the sample spans more than 90,000 clones, 85% to 95% being singletons. For these TCRs, the target antigens are not known. Here the sequenced sample was unstimulated CD8+ T cells sorted from spleen or lymph node cells, taken before intestinal transplant. The receptors were gathered from a human donor who received an intestinal transplant.

This clone came up once. The rearrangement links TRBV5-1 to TRBJ2-5; the match to TRBD2 covers 14 bases. The J call may be wrong; the DNA end is better matched by TRBJ2-7. CDR3 length: 18 amino acids. Germline V CDR1 and CDR2: SGHRS, YFSETQ. CDR3 sequence: CASSSPGLAGEASYEQYF. The CDR3 nucleotides read TGCGCCAGCAGCTCTCCGGGACTAGCGGGAGAAGCCTCCTACGAGCAGTACTTC.

The chain joins TRBV10-1 to TRBJ1-2; possible D gene TRBD1, 6 bases. CDR1 WNHNN and CDR2 SYGVQD come from the germline V gene (reference sequence). The ends were cut back, 4 bases at V and 5 bases at J, with 23 bases in the middle. The length of the CDR3 is 17 residues. As DNA, the CDR3 is TGCGCCAGCAGTGCGCGCTCTGGGACACCAAACCCGTATGGCTACACCTTC. It encodes CASSARSGTPNPYGYTF.

CDR3 in amino acids: CASSHPTSGKWENEQFF. CDR3 coding DNA: TGCGCCAGCAGCCATCCGACTAGCGGAAAATGGGAAAATGAGCAGTTCTTC. The J gene is TRBJ2-1, the V gene TRBV4-1, with 9 bases lining up with TRBD2. This CDR3 is 17 amino acids long. The germline V gene encodes CDR1 MGHRA and CDR2 YSYEKL. Trimming removed 3 bases from V and 7 bases from J; junction bases left unmatched: 13.

This clone is a singleton in its sample. The V gene is TRBV19, the J gene TRBJ2-7; D uncertain. V lost 5 bases to trimming and J lost 0 bases, with 5 bases between them. Germline V gene sequence: CDR1 LNHDA, CDR2 SQIVND (reference sequence). The CDR3 is 12 residues long. CDR3 bases: TGTGCCAGTAGTTCCTCCTCCTACGAGCAGTACTTC. As protein: CASSSSSYEQYF.

This clone came up once. The chain joins TRBV27 to TRBJ2-7, with D tentatively TRBD2 (6 bases). CDR1 and CDR2 from the germline V gene are MNHEY and SMNVEV (reference sequence). V shed 3 bases and J shed 7 bases, with 16 bases lying between them. This CDR3 has 14 amino acids. CDR3 amino acids: CASSLGGVGGEQYF. The CDR3 coding sequence is TGTGCCAGCAGTTTGGGCGGGGTGGGTGGGGAGCAGTACTTC.

This chain joins TRBV21-1 and TRBJ1-5. TRBV21-1 represents a pseudogene. The CDR3 length is 16 residues. This chain's CDR3 is CASSNERRYSNQPQHF. CDR3 coding DNA: TGTGCCAGCAGCAATGAACGGAGGTATAGCAATCAGCCCCAGCATTTT.

The chain combines TRBV9 with TRBJ1-5; TRBD1 matches 7 bases. Germline assignment: CDR1 SGDLS and CDR2 YYNGEE. The CDR3 loop spans 20 amino acids. The ends lost 1 base at V and 2 bases at J; junction bases unmatched: 18. The chain's CDR3 is CASSVSRTCSDDRGNQPQHF. The DNA of the CDR3 is TGTGCCAGCAGCGTATCTCGAACATGCTCCGACGACAGGGGCAATCAGCCCCAGCATTTT. The full variable domain, in which reference TRBV9 and TRBJ1-5 provide the parts outside the CDR3, is DSGVTQTPKHLITATGQRVTLRCSPRSGDLSVYWYQQSLDQGLQFLIQYYNGEERAKGNILERFSAQQFPDLHSELNLSSLELGDSALYFCASSVSRTCSDDRGNQPQHFGDGTRLSIL.

The chain links TRBV6-6 to TRBJ1-1; tentatively, D is TRBD1 (6 bases). Germline loops: CDR1 MNHNY, CDR2 SVGAGI (reference sequence). The CDR3 covers 14 residues. Between the trimmed V and J ends, which lost 5 bases and 3 bases, there was a span of 13 bases. CDR3 amino acids: CASSRQESYTEAFF. CDR3 nucleotides: TGTGCCAGCAGTAGACAGGAGAGCTACACTGAAGCTTTCTTT.

This chain connects TRBV10-3 to TRBJ2-3, with D possibly TRBD1 on 6 matching bases. The CDR3 consists of 13 residues. V was clipped by 2 bases and J by 6 bases, with 9 bases between them. Germline CDR1 reads ENHRY; CDR2 reads SYGVKD. CDR3 nucleotides: TGTGCCATCAGTGAGATCCAGGGGGATACGCAGTATTTT. Encoded protein: CAISEIQGDTQYF.

This chain connects TRBV7-8 to TRBJ2-7; 13 positions agree with TRBD2. Germline V gene data show CDR1 as SGHVS and CDR2 as FQNEAQ. The ends lost 4 bases at V and 0 bases at J; junction bases unmatched: 3. The CDR3 contains 16 residues. This CDR3 is CASSYGLAGVSYEQYF. The DNA for the CDR3 is TGTGCCAGCAGCTATGGACTAGCGGGGGTCTCCTACGAGCAGTACTTC.

This clone was detected once. J is TRBJ2-1 and V is TRBV5-6, with D possibly matching TRBD2 (7 bases). Between the trimmed V and J ends, which lost 0 bases and 15 bases, there was a span of 13 bases. Germline V gene lookup returns CDR1 SGHDT and CDR2 YYEEEE. CDR3 length: 12 residues. The CDR3 reads CASSLARGAGFF. For the CDR3, the DNA is TGTGCCAGCAGCTTGGCCCGGGGGGCAGGGTTCTTC. The full variable domain, completed using reference TRBV5-6 and TRBJ2-1, is DAGVTQSPTHLIKTRGQQVTLRCSPKSGHDTVSWYQQALGQGPQFIFQYYEEEERQRGNFPDRFSGHQFPNYSSELNVNALLLGDSALYLCASSLARGAGFFGPGTRLTVL.

V gene TRBV6-5 combines with J gene TRBJ2-5; possible D gene TRBD2, 6 bases. The CDR3 extends over 14 amino acids. Trimming took 0 bases from V and 4 from J, leaving 9 bases between them. CDR1 is MNHEY, CDR2 SVGAGI, per germline. As DNA, the CDR3 is TGTGCCAGCAGTTACTCACTAGCAGGAGAGACCCAGTACTTC. Translated: CASSYSLAGETQYF.

This chain uses TRBV5-4 with TRBJ1-3, with D unclear. Per germline, CDR1 SGHNT and CDR2 YYREEE (reference sequence). This CDR3 region has 15 residues. V was clipped by 1 base and J by 4 bases, with 12 bases between them. The CDR3 spells CASSLSPGSGNTIYF. The DNA for the CDR3 is TGTGCCAGCAGCTTGTCCCCAGGCTCGGGAAACACCATATATTTT.

The chain is built from TRBV7-9 and TRBJ2-5, with 7 bases fitting TRBD2. Germline V gives CDR1 SEHNR, CDR2 FQNEAQ (reference sequence). V lost 1 base, J lost 2 bases, and 10 bases stayed unmatched. The CDR3 has 17 residues. CDR3 DNA sequence: TGTGCCAGCAGCTTAGAAATCAGGCTAGCGGTACAAGAGACCCAGTACTTC. Protein product: CASSLEIRLAVQETQYF.

The chain joins TRBV7-9 to TRBJ2-7; tentative D call: TRBD1 (5 bases). V lost 5 bases, J lost 0 bases, and 20 bases lay in between. Germline V lookup: CDR1 SEHNR, CDR2 FQNEAQ (reference sequence). This CDR3 is built from 17 residues. The CDR3 coding sequence is TGTGCCAGCAGCCAACCACTCGGAACAGGAATCTCCTACGAGCAGTACTTC. Protein: CASSQPLGTGISYEQYF.

This sequence joins TRBV19 and TRBJ2-7; TRBD2 might be the D (7 bases). Looked up from germline, CDR1 is LNHDA and CDR2 is SQIVND (reference sequence). V lost 5 bases and J 6 bases, leaving 17 bases between the germline ends. The CDR3 totals 14 residues. The CDR3 DNA reads as TGTGCCAGTAGTCCCTCCGAGGGAGGGGGCGAGCAGTACTTC. This encodes CASSPSEGGGEQYF.

V is TRBV18 and J is TRBJ2-1; no reliable D call. Germline-derived CDR1 and CDR2 are KGHSH and LQKENI. There are 12 residues in the CDR3. Trimming removed 0 bases at V and 10 bases at J, with 7 bases between. The CDR3 DNA is TGTGCCAGCTCACCACCGGCACCAGAGCAGTTCTTC. The encoded protein is CASSPPAPEQFF.

The chain is built from TRBV6-5 and TRBJ2-7, with a possible D match to TRBD2 (5 bases). The CDR3 spans 14 residues. V was shortened by 0 bases and J by 2 bases, with 8 bases between the two germline ends. Germline CDR1 reads MNHEY; CDR2 reads SVGAGI. The CDR3 region is CASSYSRGTYEQYF. CDR3 DNA: TGTGCCAGCAGTTACTCACGGGGAACCTACGAGCAGTACTTC.

This chain connects TRBV11-3 to TRBJ2-5; TRBD1 agrees at 9 bases. Per germline, CDR1 SGHNT and CDR2 YENEEA. This CDR3 is built from 13 residues. V shed 6 bases, J shed 5 bases, and the junction held 4 bases outside the gene matches. CDR3 nucleotide sequence: TGTGCCAGCAGTCTAGGACAGGGGGAGACCCAGTACTTC. Protein product: CASSLGQGETQYF.